Following are 3 T cell receptor beta chains from one sample sequenced in a study of cytomegalovirus exposure and HLA in healthy donors. It was with 60 Vbeta and 13 Jbeta primers that the PCR ran. The assay was immunoSEQ multiplex PCR, and TCRdb's table has in-frame clones only and misses some. The sample shows 59,000 or so clones, around 86% of them seen only once. The sequencing sample was made of PBMCs. The receptors originated from a female donor in good health and CMV-seronegative.

This rearrangement joins TRBV30 to TRBJ2-7; 9 positions match TRBD1. The ends lost 5 bases at V and 5 bases at J; junction bases unmatched: 4. Germline CDR1 GTSNPN, CDR2 SVGIG (reference sequence). There are 12 residues in the CDR3. This CDR3 reads CAWEQGADEQYF. As DNA, the CDR3 is TGTGCCTGGGAACAGGGGGCGGACGAGCAGTACTTC.

The chain is built from TRBV28 and TRBJ1-2; possibly TRBD1 for D (6 bases). From germline, CDR1 is MDHEN and CDR2 SYDVKM. CDR3 size: 14 residues. Trimming removed 7 bases at V and 1 base at J, with 13 bases between. The CDR3, as DNA: TGTGCCAGCACCTGGGGACAAAATAACTATGGCTACACCTTC. Translated, it gives CASTWGQNNYGYTF.

The chain recombines TRBV9 with TRBJ1-2, with D perhaps matching TRBD1 (5 bases). From germline, CDR1 is SGDLS and CDR2 YYNGEE. The V and J ends lost 3 bases and 2 bases respectively, with 17 bases between them. This CDR3 is built from 16 residues. The CDR3 here is CASSGGGAKSNYGYTF. CDR3 nucleotide sequence: TGTGCCAGCAGCGGGGGAGGGGCAAAGTCGAACTATGGCTACACCTTC.